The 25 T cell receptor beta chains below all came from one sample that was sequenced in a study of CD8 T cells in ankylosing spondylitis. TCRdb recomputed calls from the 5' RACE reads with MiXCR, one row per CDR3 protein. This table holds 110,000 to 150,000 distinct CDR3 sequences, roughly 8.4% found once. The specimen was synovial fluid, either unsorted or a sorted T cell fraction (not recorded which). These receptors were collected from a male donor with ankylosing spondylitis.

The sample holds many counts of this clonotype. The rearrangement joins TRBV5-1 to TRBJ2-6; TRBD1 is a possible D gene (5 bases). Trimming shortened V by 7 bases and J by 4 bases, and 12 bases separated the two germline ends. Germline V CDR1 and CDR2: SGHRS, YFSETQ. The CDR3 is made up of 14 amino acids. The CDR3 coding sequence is TGCGCCAGCTGGTCAGGGATCGGGGCCAACGTCCTGACTTTC. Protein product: CASWSGIGANVLTF.

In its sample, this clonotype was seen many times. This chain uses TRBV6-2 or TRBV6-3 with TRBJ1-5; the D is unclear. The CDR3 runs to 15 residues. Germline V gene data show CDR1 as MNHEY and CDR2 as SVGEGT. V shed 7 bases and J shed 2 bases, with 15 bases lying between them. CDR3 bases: TGTGCCAGCACCCTAGGAGCGCTAGGCAATCAGCCCCAGCATTTT. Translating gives CASTLGALGNQPQHF.

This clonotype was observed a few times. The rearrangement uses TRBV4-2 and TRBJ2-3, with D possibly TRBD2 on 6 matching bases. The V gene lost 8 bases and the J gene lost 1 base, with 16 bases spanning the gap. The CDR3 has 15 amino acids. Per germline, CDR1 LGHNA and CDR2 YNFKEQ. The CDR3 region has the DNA TGTGCCAGCCGGCGGGGAGAAATCGGCACAGATACGCAGTATTTT. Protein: CASRRGEIGTDTQYF.

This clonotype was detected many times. CDR3 DNA sequence: TGTGCCAGCAGTAATCTTGAGGGTTTGAACACTGAAGCTTTCTTT. Translated, it gives CASSNLEGLNTEAFF. The gene calls are TRBV27 and TRBJ1-1; D call uncertain. CDR3 length: 15 amino acids. The germline V gene encodes CDR1 MNHEY and CDR2 SMNVEV (reference sequence). Deletions cut 5 bases from V and 0 bases from J, with 13 bases between.

The CDR3 DNA sequence: TGCAGTGCTAGCAGGCGGGGGACACAAGGGGAGACCCAGTACTTC. It translates to CSASRRGTQGETQYF. J is TRBJ2-5 and V is TRBV20-1; tentative D call: TRBD2 (7 bases). The ends were cut back, 3 bases at V and 5 bases at J, with 19 bases in the middle. This CDR3 comprises 15 residues. Germline CDR1 DFQATT, CDR2 SNEGSKA (reference sequence).

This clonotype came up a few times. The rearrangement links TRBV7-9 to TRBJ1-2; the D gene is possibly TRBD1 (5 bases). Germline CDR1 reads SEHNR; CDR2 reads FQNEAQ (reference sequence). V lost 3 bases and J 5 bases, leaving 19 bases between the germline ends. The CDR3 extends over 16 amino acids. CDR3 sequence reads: CASSFNPRGEGYGYTF. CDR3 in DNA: TGTGCCAGCAGCTTCAACCCGCGGGGGGAAGGATATGGCTACACCTTC.

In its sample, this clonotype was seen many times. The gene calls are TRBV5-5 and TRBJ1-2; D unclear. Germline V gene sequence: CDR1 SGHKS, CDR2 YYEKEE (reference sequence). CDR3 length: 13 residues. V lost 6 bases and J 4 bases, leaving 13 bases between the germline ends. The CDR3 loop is CASTYSSGYGYTF. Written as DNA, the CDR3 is TGTGCCAGCACCTACTCCTCTGGCTATGGCTACACCTTC. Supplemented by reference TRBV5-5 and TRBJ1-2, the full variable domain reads DAGVTQSPTHLIKTRGQQVTLRCSPISGHKSVSWYQQVLGQGPQFIFQYYEKEERGRGNFPDRFSARQFPNYSSELNVNALLLGDSALYLCASTYSSGYGYTFGSGTRLTVV.

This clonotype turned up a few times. CDR3 residues: CASSELGYTEAFF. CDR3 nucleotides: TGCGCCAGCAGTGAGCTCGGATACACTGAAGCTTTCTTT. The genes are TRBV10-2 and TRBJ1-1, with D unclear. The V and J ends lost 2 bases and 3 bases respectively, with 7 bases between them. Germline lookup yields CDR1 WSHSY and CDR2 SAAADI. The CDR3 runs to 13 residues.

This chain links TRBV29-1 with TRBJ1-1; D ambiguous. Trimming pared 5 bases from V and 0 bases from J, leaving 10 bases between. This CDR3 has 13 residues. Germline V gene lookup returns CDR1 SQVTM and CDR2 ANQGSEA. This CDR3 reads CSVTTSMNTEAFF. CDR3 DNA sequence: TGCAGCGTTACCACCTCAATGAACACTGAAGCTTTCTTT.

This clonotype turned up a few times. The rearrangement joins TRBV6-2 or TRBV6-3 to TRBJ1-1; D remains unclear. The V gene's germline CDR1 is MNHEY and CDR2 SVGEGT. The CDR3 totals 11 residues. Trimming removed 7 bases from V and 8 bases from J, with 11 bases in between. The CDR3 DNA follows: TGTGCCAGCACCGACCTTGCAGAAGCTTTCTTT. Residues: CASTDLAEAFF.

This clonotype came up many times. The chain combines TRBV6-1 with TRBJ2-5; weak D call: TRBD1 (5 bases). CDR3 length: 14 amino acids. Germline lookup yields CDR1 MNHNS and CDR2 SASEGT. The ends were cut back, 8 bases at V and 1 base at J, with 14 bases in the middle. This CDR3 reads CASAPWGSQETQYF. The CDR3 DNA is TGTGCCAGCGCACCCTGGGGCAGCCAAGAGACCCAGTACTTC.

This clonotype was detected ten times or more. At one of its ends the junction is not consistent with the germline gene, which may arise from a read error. The CDR3 protein is CASSLGTDQPQHF. The CDR3 DNA reads TGTGCTAGCAGCTTAGGGACAGACCAGCCCCAGCATTTT. V and J are TRBV7-7 and TRBJ1-5; the match to TRBD1 covers 7 bases. There are 13 residues in the CDR3. Germline V lookup: CDR1 SSHAT, CDR2 FNYEAQ (reference sequence).

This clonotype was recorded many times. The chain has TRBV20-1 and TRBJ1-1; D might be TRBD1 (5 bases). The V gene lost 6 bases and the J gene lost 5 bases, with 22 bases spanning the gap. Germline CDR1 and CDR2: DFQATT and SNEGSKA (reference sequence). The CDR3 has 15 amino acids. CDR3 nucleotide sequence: TGCAGTGCCCCCCCCGCAGGGTTCTTGTCGACTGAAGCTTTCTTT. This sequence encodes CSAPPAGFLSTEAFF.

The CDR3 is CSARKNNEQFF. The CDR3 region has the DNA TGCAGTGCTAGAAAGAACAATGAGCAGTTCTTC. The chain employs TRBV20-1 and TRBJ2-1; the D is unclear. This CDR3 region has 11 residues. The germline V and J ends were trimmed by 2 bases and 5 bases, with 4 bases remaining between them. Looked up from germline, CDR1 is DFQATT and CDR2 is SNEGSKA (reference sequence).

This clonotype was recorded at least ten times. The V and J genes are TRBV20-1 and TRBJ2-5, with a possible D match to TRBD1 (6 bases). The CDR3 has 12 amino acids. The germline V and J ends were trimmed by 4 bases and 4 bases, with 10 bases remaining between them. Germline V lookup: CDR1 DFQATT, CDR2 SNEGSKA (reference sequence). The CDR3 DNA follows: TGCAGTGCTATTGACAGGAGAGAGACCCAGTACTTC. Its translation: CSAIDRRETQYF.

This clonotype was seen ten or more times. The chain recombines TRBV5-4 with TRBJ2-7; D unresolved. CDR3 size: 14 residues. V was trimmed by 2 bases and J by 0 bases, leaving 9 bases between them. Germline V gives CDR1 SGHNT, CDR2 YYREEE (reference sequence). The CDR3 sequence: CASSLSVGSYEQYF. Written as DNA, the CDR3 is TGTGCCAGCAGCTTAAGTGTAGGCTCCTACGAGCAGTACTTC.

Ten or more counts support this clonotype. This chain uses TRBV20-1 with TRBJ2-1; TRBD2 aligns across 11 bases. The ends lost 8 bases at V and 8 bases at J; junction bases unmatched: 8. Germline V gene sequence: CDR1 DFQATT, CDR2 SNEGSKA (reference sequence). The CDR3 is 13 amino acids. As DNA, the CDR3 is TGCAGTCCGGGACTAGCGGCGTACCATGAGCAGTTCTTC. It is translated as CSPGLAAYHEQFF.

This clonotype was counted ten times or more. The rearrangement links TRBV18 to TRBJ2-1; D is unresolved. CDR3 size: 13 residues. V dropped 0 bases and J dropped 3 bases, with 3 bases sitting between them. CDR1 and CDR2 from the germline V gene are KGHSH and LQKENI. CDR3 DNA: TGTGCCAGCTCACCACCGGACTACAATGAGCAGTTCTTC. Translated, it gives CASSPPDYNEQFF.

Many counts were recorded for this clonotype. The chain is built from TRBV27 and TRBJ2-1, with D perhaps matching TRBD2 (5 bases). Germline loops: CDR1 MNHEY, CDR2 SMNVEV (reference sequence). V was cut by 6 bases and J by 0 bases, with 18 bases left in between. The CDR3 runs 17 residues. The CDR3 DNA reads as TGTGCCAGCAGACACCTATCGGGATCTGGCTCCTACAATGAGCAGTTCTTC. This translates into CASRHLSGSGSYNEQFF.

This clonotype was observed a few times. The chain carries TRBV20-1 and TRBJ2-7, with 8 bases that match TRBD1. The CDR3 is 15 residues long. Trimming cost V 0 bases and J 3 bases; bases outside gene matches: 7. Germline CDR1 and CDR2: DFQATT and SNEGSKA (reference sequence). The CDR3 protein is CSARDPQGAGYEQYF. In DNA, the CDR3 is TGCAGTGCTAGAGACCCCCAGGGGGCTGGCTACGAGCAGTACTTC.

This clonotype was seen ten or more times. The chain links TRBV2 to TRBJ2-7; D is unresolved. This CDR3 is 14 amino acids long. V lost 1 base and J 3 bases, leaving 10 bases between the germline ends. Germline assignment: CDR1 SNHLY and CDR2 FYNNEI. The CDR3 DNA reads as TGTGCCAGCAGTGAAGTTTTGGGGTTCTACGAGCAGTACTTC. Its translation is CASSEVLGFYEQYF.

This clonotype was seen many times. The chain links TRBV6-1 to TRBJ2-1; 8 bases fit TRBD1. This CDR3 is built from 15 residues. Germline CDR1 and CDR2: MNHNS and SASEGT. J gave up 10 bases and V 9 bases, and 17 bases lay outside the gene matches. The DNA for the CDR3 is TGTGCCAGTGGCCCCGGACAGGGCAGAACAAGGGAGCAGTTCTTC. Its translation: CASGPGQGRTREQFF.

The CDR3 spells CASSQIPGLLDSGELFF. CDR3 nucleotides: TGCGCCAGCAGCCAGATCCCGGGACTCCTCGATTCCGGGGAGCTGTTTTTT. This chain uses TRBV4-1 with TRBJ2-2; D perhaps matches TRBD2 (6 bases). The germline V gene has CDR1 MGHRA and CDR2 YSYEKL. This CDR3 spans 17 amino acids. V was cut by 3 bases and J by 6 bases, with 20 bases left in between.

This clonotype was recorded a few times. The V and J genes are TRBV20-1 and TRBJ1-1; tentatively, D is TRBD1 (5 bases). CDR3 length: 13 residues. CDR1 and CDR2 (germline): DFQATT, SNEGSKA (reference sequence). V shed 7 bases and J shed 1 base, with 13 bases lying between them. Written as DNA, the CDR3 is TGCAGTGACTCGGGACGTGGGAACACTGAAGCTTTCTTT. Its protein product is CSDSGRGNTEAFF.

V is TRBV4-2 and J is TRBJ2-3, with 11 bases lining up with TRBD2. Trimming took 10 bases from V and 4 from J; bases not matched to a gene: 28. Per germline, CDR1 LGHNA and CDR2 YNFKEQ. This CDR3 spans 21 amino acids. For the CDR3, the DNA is TGTGCCATGAGCTCAGTTCTCTTCGGAGGACTACTAGCGGGAGCAGCAGATACGCAGTATTTT. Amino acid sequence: CAMSSVLFGGLLAGAADTQYF.